This T cell receptor (beta chain) was found in a study of shared clonotypes between healthy human individuals. On the study more broadly: Ranging from 18 to 49 in age, donors were a couple of women and a few men.

Splitting the CD4+ cells yielded a CD45RA+ naive subset and a CD45RA-negative memory subset. The assay was carried out at the deep level. In the original processing: With immunoSEQ giving junction-only sequences and no quality scores, filtering differed. Profiled with immunoSEQ multiplex PCR; TCRdb holds only in-frame clones, not every one. From that table come the V and J calls and clone size; the DNA was used to work out D and trimming. This sample has under 650,000 clones, with 90% to 97% found just once. Germline V gene lookup returns CDR1 SGHRS and CDR2 YFSETQ. V was trimmed by 0 bases and J by 0 bases, leaving 4 bases between them. The CDR3 loop spans 15 amino acids.

The gene calls are TRBV5-1 and TRBJ2-6; D remains ambiguous. The sequencing input was naive CD4+ T cells sorted from blood. Subset indicated: CD45RA+ positively selected. The receptor comes from a woman in her 30s in good health. The DNA of the CDR3 is TGCGCCAGCAGCTTGGCCCCCTCTGGGGCCAACGTCCTGACTTTC. Translated: CASSLAPSGANVLTF.